This T cell receptor beta chain was sequenced in a study of shared clonotypes between healthy human individuals. In the study overall: Three plates each covered CD4 naive and memory; CD8 naive two, CD8 memory one.

This CDR3 comprises 15 residues. CDR1 and CDR2 (germline): SGHRS, YFSETQ. V was trimmed by 0 bases and J by 2 bases, leaving 11 bases between them. Points on this clone: No antigen is known for it.

Overall study findings and caveats: Generally, naive subsets (rather than memory subsets) showed larger estimated richness. Owing to a small donor count, the genetic and exposure-history diversity represented was limited.

Profiling relied on immunoSEQ multiplex PCR, and the TCRdb table lists in-frame clones only, not all of them. The sample lists nearly 750,000 clones, roughly 72% seen once, with under 2% in the top ten. The chain has TRBV5-1 and TRBJ1-2; D gene unclear. The sequenced sample was memory CD4+ T cells sorted from blood. Subset: CD45RA-negative fraction. The TCR was taken from a woman younger than 45 in good health. CDR3 coding DNA: TGCGCCAGCAGCTTGGAGGGAGTTGGGAACTATGGCTACACCTTC. As protein: CASSLEGVGNYGYTF.